This T cell receptor beta chain was sequenced in a study of control samples from healthy donors and cancer patients. After removal of 4 bases from V and 1 base from J, the junction contained 1 base not matched to a gene. The CDR3 consists of 13 residues. Germline V CDR1 and CDR2: SGHRS, YFSETQ. Generated by immunoSEQ multiplex PCR, the TCRdb table keeps only in-frame clones and is missing some. The sample's table shows roughly 200,000 clones. The rearrangement joins TRBV5-1 to TRBJ1-2, with 7 bases identical to TRBD1. The receptor was derived from a woman aged 25-40 years in good health. Sequences were obtained from blood. The CDR3 DNA reads as TGCGCCAGCAGCGGGACAGTTAACTATGGCTACACCTTC. Translated, it gives CASSGTVNYGYTF.